This T cell receptor (beta chain) derives from a study of control samples from healthy donors and cancer patients (dated by TCRdb to 2020 to 2022). With regard to this clone: It has no known antigen specificity. Base qualities are not provided; no much larger clone lies one nucleotide away.

The library was produced with the immunoSEQ multiplex PCR assay. TCRdb holds this immuneACCESS table with in-frame rearrangements only. Some clones are missing; in checked studies, unresolved V genes explain under half, and the rest has no known cause. Recorded for this sample are more than 50,000 clones; approximately 85% of them occurred a single time. The leading ten clones occupy 4.5% to 7% of the sample. The germline V gene yields SGHRS for CDR1 and YFSETQ for CDR2. The CDR3 starts with the cysteine, ends with the phenylalanine, and has 17 residues. The entry retains the CDR3 DNA only, 51 bases that are in frame from base 1. V loses 4 bases at its end and J loses 1 base; junction bases beyond the gene matches: 13.

The TCR originated in a man aged 35 to 55 in good health. This chain is built from TRBV5-1 and TRBJ1-2; 7 junctional bases match TRBD1. The sample consisted of blood. The DNA reads as follows: TGCGCCAGCAGCCCAGCCCGGACAGGCGAATTTAACTATGGCTACACCTTC. Translated, it gives CASSPARTGEFNYGYTF.